This T cell receptor beta chain was recovered during a study of blood T cell repertoires in COVID-19. At the level of the study: The United States, Italy and Spain supplied acute and convalescent COVID-19 samples. PBMCs, B-cell-depleted T cells, or T cells were the source of the cDNA or gDNA that made up the material.

The sample holds one count of this clone. Study processing details: How many nucleated cells were present was estimated from reference gene primer amplification. The table came from immunoSEQ multiplex PCR; TCRdb's copy has only in-frame clones and leaves some out. V and J calls and clone size come straight from that table; D and trimming were deduced from the DNA. This sample has over 250,000 clones, with about 80% found just once. Germline V gene sequence: CDR1 SGHTA, CDR2 FQGTGA. CDR3 length: 14 residues. The germline V and J ends were trimmed by 5 bases and 1 base, with 11 bases remaining between them.

The sequenced material came from peripheral blood. This clonotype was obtained from a woman between 45 and 65 years old who had recovered from COVID-19. This sequence joins TRBV7-3 and TRBJ1-1; no definite D call. DNA for the CDR3: TGTGCCAGCAGCGCATGGGGAGGGAACACTGAAGCTTTCTTT. It codes for CASSAWGGNTEAFF.